This T cell receptor (beta chain) was retrieved from a study of T cells after posttransplantation cyclophosphamide. Assay: immunoSEQ multiplex PCR; the TCRdb copy retains only in-frame clones and omits some. The sample carries tens of thousands of clones, 90% to 95% recorded once. CDR1 is SNHLY and CDR2 is FYNNEI in the germline V gene. The CDR3 totals 14 residues. The junction had 6 bases not matched to a gene; V was cut back by 9 bases and J by 2 bases. The receptor comes from a woman in her 30s in good health and a related stem cell transplant donor. The chain employs TRBV2 and TRBJ2-2, with 7 positions matching TRBD1. The sample was PBMCs. CDR3 coding DNA: TGTGCCAGAACAGGGGCGCTCAACACCGGGGAGCTGTTTTTT. As protein: CARTGALNTGELFF.